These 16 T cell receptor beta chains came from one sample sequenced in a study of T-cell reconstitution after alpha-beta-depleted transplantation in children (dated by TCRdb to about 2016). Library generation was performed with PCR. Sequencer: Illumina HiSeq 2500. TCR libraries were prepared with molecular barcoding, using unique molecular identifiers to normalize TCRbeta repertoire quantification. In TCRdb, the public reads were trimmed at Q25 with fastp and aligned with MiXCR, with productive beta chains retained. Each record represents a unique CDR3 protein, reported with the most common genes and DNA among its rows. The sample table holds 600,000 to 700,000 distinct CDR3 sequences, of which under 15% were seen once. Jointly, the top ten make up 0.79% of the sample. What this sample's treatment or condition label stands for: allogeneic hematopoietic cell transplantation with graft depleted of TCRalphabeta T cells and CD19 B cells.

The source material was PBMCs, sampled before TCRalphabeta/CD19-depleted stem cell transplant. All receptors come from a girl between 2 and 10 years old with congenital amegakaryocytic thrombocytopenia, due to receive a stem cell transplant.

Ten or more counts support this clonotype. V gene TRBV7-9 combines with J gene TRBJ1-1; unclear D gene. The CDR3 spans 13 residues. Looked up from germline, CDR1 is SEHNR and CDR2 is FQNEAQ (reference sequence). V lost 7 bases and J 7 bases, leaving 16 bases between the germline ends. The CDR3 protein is CASIKPTRDEAFF. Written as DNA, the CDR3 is TGTGCCAGCATCAAACCCACTAGGGATGAAGCTTTCTTT.

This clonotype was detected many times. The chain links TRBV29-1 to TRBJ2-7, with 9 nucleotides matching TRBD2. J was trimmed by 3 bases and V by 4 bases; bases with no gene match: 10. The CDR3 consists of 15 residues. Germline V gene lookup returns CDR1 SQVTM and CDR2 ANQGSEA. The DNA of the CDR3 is TGCAGCGTTGGCGTAGGGACTAGCATGTACTACGAGCAGTACTTC. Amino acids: CSVGVGTSMYYEQYF.

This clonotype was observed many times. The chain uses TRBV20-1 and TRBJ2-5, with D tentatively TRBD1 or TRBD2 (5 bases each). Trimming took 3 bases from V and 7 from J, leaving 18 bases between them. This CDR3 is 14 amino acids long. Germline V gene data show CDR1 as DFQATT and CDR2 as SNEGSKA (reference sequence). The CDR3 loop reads CSASTGLGTWTQYF. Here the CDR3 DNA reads TGCAGTGCTAGTACGGGGCTCGGGACGTGGACCCAGTACTTC.

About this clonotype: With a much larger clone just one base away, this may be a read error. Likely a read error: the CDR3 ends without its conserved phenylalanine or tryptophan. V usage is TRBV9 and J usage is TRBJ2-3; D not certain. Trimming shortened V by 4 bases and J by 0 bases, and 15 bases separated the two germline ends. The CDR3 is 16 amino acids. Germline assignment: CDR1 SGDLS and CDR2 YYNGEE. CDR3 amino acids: CASSLSQPSSTDTQYY. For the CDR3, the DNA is TGTGCCAGCAGCCTTAGCCAGCCATCTAGCACAGATACGCAGTATTAT.

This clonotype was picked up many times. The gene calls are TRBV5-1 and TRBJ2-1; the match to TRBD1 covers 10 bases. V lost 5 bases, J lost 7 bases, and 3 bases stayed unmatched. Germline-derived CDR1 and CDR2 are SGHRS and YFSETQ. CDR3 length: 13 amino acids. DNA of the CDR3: TGCGCCAGCAGGGGGACAGGGGAAAATGAGCAGTTCTTC. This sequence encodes CASRGTGENEQFF.

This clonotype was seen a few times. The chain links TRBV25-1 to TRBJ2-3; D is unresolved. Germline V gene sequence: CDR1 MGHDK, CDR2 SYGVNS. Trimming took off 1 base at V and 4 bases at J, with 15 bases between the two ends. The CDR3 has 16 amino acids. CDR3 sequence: CASSEFEPIFSDTQYF. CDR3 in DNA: TGTGCCAGCAGTGAATTCGAACCCATATTTTCAGATACGCAGTATTTT.

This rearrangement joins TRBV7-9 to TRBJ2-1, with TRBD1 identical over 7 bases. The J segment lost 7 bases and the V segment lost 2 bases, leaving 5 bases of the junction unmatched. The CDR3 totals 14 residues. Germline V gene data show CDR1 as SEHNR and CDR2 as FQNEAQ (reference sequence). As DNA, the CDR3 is TGTGCCAGCAGCTTAAGACAGGGATGGAATGAGCAGTTCTTC. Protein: CASSLRQGWNEQFF.

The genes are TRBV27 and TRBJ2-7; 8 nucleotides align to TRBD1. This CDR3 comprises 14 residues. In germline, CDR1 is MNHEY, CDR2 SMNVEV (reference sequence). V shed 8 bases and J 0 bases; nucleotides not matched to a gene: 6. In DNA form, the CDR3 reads TGTGCCAGCCGCAGGACAGGGCTCTCCTACGAGCAGTACTTC. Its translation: CASRRTGLSYEQYF.

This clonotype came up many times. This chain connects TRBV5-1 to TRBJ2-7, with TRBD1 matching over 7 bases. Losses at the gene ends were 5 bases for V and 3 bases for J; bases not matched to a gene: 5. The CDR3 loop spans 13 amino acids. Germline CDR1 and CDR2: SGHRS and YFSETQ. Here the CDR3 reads CASRSGQRYEQYF. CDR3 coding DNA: TGCGCCAGCAGGTCGGGACAGCGCTACGAGCAGTACTTC.

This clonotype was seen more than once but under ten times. CDR3 in DNA: TGTGCCAGCAGGCAAACAGGGGGACCATTTGTCTACAATGAGCAGTTCTTC. Translating gives CASRQTGGPFVYNEQFF. The V and J genes are TRBV7-8 and TRBJ2-1; 8 bases map to TRBD1. Germline trimming cut 6 bases from V and 3 bases from J; bases unmatched to any gene: 13. The V gene's germline CDR1 is SGHVS and CDR2 FQNEAQ. The CDR3 contains 17 residues.

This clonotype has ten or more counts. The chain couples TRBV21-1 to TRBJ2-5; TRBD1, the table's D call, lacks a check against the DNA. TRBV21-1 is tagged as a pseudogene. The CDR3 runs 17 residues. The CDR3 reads CASPTPHSRTSQETQYF. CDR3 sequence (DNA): TGTGCCAGCCCAACCCCCCACAGCAGGACATCACAAGAGACCCAGTACTTC.

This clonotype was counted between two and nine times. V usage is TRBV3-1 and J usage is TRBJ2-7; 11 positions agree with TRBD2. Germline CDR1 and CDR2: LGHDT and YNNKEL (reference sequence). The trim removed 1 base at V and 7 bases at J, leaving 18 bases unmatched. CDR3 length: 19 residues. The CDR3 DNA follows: TGTGCCAGCAGCCAAGGGATCTCCGGGACTAGCGGTTTGATATGGGAGCAGTACTTC. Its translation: CASSQGISGTSGLIWEQYF.

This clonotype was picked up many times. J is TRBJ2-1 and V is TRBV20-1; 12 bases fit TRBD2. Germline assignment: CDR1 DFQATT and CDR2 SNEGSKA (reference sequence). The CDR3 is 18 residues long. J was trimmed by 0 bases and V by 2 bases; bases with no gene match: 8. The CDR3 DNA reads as TGCAGTGCTAGACATGACGGGACTAGCGGGTTCTCCTACAATGAGCAGTTCTTC. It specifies CSARHDGTSGFSYNEQFF.

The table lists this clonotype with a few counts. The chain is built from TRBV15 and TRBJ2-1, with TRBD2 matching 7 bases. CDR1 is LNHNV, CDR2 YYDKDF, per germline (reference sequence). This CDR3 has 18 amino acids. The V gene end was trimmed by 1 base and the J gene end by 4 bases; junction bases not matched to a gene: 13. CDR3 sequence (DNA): TGTGCCACCAGCAGAGTGTTGACTACTAGCGAGGAATACAATGAGCAGTTCTTC. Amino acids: CATSRVLTTSEEYNEQFF.

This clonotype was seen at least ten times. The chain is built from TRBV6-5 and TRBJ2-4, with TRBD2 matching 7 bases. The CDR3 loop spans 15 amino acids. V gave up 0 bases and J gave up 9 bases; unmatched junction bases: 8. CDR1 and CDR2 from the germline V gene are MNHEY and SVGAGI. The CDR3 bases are TGTGCCAGCAGTTACTCGACTGGGGGAGGGGCCATTCAGTACTTC. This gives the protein CASSYSTGGGAIQYF.

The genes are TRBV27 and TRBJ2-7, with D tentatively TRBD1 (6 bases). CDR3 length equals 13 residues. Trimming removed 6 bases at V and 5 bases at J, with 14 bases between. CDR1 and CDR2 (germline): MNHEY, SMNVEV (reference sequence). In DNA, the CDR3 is TGTGCCAGCAGAATAACAGGGAGCGACGAGCAGTACTTC. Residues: CASRITGSDEQYF.